A single sample is the source of the 15 T cell receptor beta chains below, sequenced in a study of tumor and adjacent non-tumor tissue in lung cancer. TCRbeta libraries were built with three rounds of nested PCR, modified from ARM-PCR. TCRdb re-derived calls from the multiplex PCR reads in MiXCR, one entry per CDR3 protein. This table holds 120,000 or so distinct CDR3 sequences, over 75% found once. No cell sorting was done before RNA was extracted from the tissue. Sequenced input: lung tumor tissue. The receptors derive from a man between 70 and 80 years old with non-small cell lung cancer.

Regarding this clonotype: One end of the junction varies from germline; a read error may be responsible. The gene calls are TRBV11-3 and TRBJ2-7; unclear D gene. Germline CDR1 SGHNT, CDR2 YENEEA. The CDR3 length is 15 residues. This chain's CDR3 is CAISLYGGTIYEQYF. The CDR3 coding sequence is TGTGCCATCAGCTTATATGGCGGTACAATCTATGAGCAGTACTTC.

The J gene is TRBJ2-2, the V gene TRBV7-8, with a tentative D call TRBD1 (5 bases). This CDR3 has 16 residues. V was clipped by 6 bases and J by 6 bases, with 20 bases between them. CDR1 is SGHVS, CDR2 FQNEAQ, per germline. The CDR3 loop is CASRNTRKGWSGELFF. DNA of the CDR3: TGTGCCAGCAGAAATACACGGAAGGGGTGGTCCGGGGAGCTGTTTTTT.

As regards this clonotype: A junction boundary mismatches the germline segment, possibly from a read error. CDR3 coding DNA: TGTTCCAGCTGTTTTAAAGATACGCAGTATTTT. Translated, it gives CSSCFKDTQYF. This rearrangement joins TRBV12-3 or TRBV12-4 to TRBJ2-3; no reliable D call. This CDR3 comprises 11 residues.

This clonotype was seen just once. No conserved phenylalanine or tryptophan is present at the end of the CDR3, so a read error is the likely explanation. It is unclear where the CDR3 begins or ends on the DNA, so no DNA is shown, and the CDR3 is as TCRdb lists it. The chain couples TRBV29-1 to TRBJ1-2. The CDR3 numbers 8 amino acids, ends counted. Germline V gene lookup returns CDR1 SQVTM and CDR2 ANQGSEA. The CDR3 spells CSVADGFL.

To note about this clonotype: A read error may explain this, as a much larger clone is one base away. The rearrangement joins TRBV20-1 to TRBJ1-2; tentatively, D is TRBD1 (6 bases). The V gene's germline CDR1 is DFQATT and CDR2 SNEGSKA (reference sequence). The CDR3 length is 12 residues. The CDR3 loop is CSPRLTGPGYTF. The CDR3 DNA sequence: TGCAGTCCTAGGCTGACAGGCCCGGGCTACACCTTC.

A note on this clonotype: At one boundary the junction diverges from the germline segment, which might be a read error. This chain connects TRBV4-1 to TRBJ1-5; the D is unclear. Germline V gene data show CDR1 as MGHRA and CDR2 as YSYEKL. The CDR3 is 16 residues long. The CDR3 DNA is TGCGCCAGAAGCCAAGAGCCGACCTATAGCATTCAGCCCCAGCATTTT. Translation gives CARSQEPTYSIQPQHF.

This clonotype was found once. The germline gene is not matched at one end of the junction; a read error may be the cause. The chain recombines TRBV6-5 with TRBJ1-2; a weak D match, TRBD1 (6 bases). The CDR3 covers 16 residues. CDR1 is MNHEY and CDR2 is SVGAGI in the germline V gene. CDR3 in amino acids: CASSYSLGHLNYGYTF. The CDR3 nucleotides are TGTGCCAGCAGCTACTCGCTGGGACATCTAAACTATGGCTACACCTTC.

The chain uses TRBV5-5 and TRBJ1-1; D is uncertain. Germline V gene lookup returns CDR1 SGHKS and CDR2 YYEKEE (reference sequence). This CDR3 spans 13 amino acids. CDR3 sequence (DNA): TGTGCGAACAGCGTGGGCATGAACACTGAAGCTTTCTTT. This gives the protein CANSVGMNTEAFF.

The table lists this clonotype with a count of one. The chain recombines TRBV10-3 with TRBJ2-3; D possibly corresponds to TRBD1 (6 bases). This CDR3 is built from 13 residues. Germline CDR1 and CDR2: ENHRY and SYGVKD. The V end lost 10 bases, the J end lost 7 bases, and 18 bases lay between the germline ends. The CDR3 region is CATTGHETYTQYF. The CDR3 nucleotides are TGTGCCACCACGGGACATGAGACATATACGCAGTATTTT.

This clonotype was seen more than once but under ten times. One junction end does not reproduce the germline sequence, and a read error may be involved. V is TRBV11-2 and J is TRBJ2-2; 8 bases line up with TRBD2. Germline assignment: CDR1 SGHAT and CDR2 FQNNGV. This CDR3 has 15 amino acids. In DNA form, the CDR3 reads TGTGCCAGCAACATACACGGGGGGGCTGACGGGGAACTGTTTTTT. As protein: CASNIHGGADGELFF.

The gene calls are TRBV6-5 and TRBJ2-3; no clear D. This CDR3 spans 14 amino acids. The V end lost 1 base, the J end lost 2 bases, and 7 bases lay between the germline ends. Germline values: CDR1 MNHEY, CDR2 SVGAGI. CDR3 amino acids: CASSYYWDTDTQYF. In DNA form, the CDR3 reads TGTGCCAGCAGTTACTATTGGGACACAGATACGCAGTATTTT.

There are a few counts of this clonotype. At one boundary the junction diverges from the germline segment, which might be a read error. The chain combines TRBV6-2 or TRBV6-3 with TRBJ2-2, with 10 nucleotides matching TRBD2. Per germline, CDR1 MNHEY and CDR2 SVGEGT. The CDR3 is 18 residues long. The CDR3 region is CVSNSLLGLAENTGGLFF. The CDR3 DNA reads TGTGTCAGCAATTCCCTCCTTGGACTAGCGGAGAACACCGGAGGGCTGTTTTTT.

A note on this clonotype: Germline and junction disagree at one end, which may indicate a read error. The chain has TRBV12-3 or TRBV12-4 and TRBJ2-7, with D possibly matching TRBD2 (6 bases). The CDR3 has 15 amino acids. The CDR3 protein is CTSSTTRGRTYKQYF. The CDR3 DNA sequence: TGTACCAGCAGCACGACTAGAGGGAGAACCTACAAGCAGTACTTC.

About this clonotype itself: A read error may explain this, as a much larger clone is one base away. The rearrangement joins TRBV7-8 to TRBJ2-1; 11 bases fit TRBD2. The CDR3 sequence is 16 residues long. Germline CDR1 and CDR2: SGHVS and FQNEAQ. The CDR3 coding sequence is TGTGCCAGCAGCTTAGCTAGCGGGGGGGCTTACAATGAGCCGTTCTTC. Translated: CASSLASGGAYNEPFF.

In the case of this clonotype: One junction end disagrees with the germline gene, perhaps due to a read error. The rearrangement joins TRBV14 to TRBJ2-2, with D perhaps assigned TRBD1 or TRBD2 (6 bases each). Germline lookup yields CDR1 SGHDN and CDR2 FVKESK. The CDR3 sequence is 14 residues long. The CDR3 DNA is TGTGCCAGTGGCCTAACGAGGGGGGTCGGGAAGCTGTTTTTT. Translated, it gives CASGLTRGVGKLFF.